This TCR beta chain was identified during a study of blood T cell repertoires in COVID-19. Study summary: Researchers got acute and convalescent COVID-19 samples from the United States, Italy and Spain.

The CDR3 sequence is 15 residues long. Germline assignment: CDR1 SGHVS and CDR2 FNYEAQ. V was pared by 1 base and J by 6 bases, with 12 bases between. Only in-frame clones appear in the TCRdb table, and some are missing; sequencing was by immunoSEQ multiplex PCR. Among under 350,000 clones, 70% to 90% were seen once, and the ten largest hold approximately 4.4%. Enrolled through a virtual design, the participants were between 18 and 89 years of age and came from about two dozen US areas. The receptor was derived from a woman aged 40 to 49 with acute COVID-19. The sequencing sample was made of PBMCs or T cells enriched from blood (not recorded which). The V call is TRBV7-6, the J call TRBJ1-4; D might be TRBD1 (6 bases). The CDR3 is CASSLGPTGYEKLFF. DNA of the CDR3: TGTGCCAGCAGCTTAGGACCCACAGGGTATGAAAAACTGTTTTTT.